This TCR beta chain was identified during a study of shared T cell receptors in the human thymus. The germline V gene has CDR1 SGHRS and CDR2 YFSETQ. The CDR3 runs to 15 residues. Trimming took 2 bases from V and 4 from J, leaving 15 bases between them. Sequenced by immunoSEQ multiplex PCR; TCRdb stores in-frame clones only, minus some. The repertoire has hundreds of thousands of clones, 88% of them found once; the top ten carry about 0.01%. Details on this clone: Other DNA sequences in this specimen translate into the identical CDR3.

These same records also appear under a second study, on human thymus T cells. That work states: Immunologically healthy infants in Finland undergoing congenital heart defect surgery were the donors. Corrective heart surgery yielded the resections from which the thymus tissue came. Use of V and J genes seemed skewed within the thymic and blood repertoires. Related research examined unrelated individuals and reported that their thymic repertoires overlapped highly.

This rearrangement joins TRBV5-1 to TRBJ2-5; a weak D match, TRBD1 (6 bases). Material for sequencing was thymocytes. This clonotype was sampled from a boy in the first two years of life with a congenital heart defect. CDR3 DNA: TGCGCCAGCAGCTTACCCGACAGGCGCCGAGAGACCCAGTACTTC. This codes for CASSLPDRRRETQYF. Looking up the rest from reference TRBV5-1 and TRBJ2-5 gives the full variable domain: KAGVTQTPRYLIKTRGQQVTLSCSPISGHRSVSWYQQTPGQGLQFLFEYFSETQRNKGNFPGRFSGRQFSNSRSEMNVSTLELGDSALYLCASSLPDRRRETQYFGPGTRLLVL.